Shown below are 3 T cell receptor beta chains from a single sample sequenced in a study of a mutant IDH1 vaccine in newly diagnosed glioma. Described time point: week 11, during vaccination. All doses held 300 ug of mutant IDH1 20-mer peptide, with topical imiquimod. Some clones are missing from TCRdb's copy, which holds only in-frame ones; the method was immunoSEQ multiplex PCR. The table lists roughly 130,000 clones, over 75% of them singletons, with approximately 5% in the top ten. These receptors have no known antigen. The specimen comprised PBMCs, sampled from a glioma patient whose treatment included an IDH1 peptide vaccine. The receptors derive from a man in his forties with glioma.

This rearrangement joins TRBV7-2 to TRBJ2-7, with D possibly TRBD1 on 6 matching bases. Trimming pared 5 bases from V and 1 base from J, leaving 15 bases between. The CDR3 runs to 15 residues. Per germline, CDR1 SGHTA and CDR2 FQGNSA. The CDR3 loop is CASSRGQSVSYEQYF. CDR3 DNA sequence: TGTGCCAGCAGCCGAGGACAGTCAGTTTCCTACGAGCAGTACTTC.

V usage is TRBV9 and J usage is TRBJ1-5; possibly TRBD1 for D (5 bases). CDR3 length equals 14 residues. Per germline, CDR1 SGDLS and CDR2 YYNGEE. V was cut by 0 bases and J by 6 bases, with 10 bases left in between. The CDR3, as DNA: TGTGCCAGCAGCGTAGGGTCAGGGATTCAGCCCCAGCATTTT. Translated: CASSVGSGIQPQHF. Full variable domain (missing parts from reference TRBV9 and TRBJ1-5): DSGVTQTPKHLITATGQRVTLRCSPRSGDLSVYWYQQSLDQGLQFLIQYYNGEERAKGNILERFSAQQFPDLHSELNLSSLELGDSALYFCASSVGSGIQPQHFGDGTRLSIL.

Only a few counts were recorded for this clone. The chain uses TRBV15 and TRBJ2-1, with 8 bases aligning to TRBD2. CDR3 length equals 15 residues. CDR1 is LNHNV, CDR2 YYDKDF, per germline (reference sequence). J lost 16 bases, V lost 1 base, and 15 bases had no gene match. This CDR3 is CATSRAGSGANLYFF. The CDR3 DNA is TGTGCCACCAGCAGAGCGGGTAGCGGGGCTAATCTCTATTTCTTC.